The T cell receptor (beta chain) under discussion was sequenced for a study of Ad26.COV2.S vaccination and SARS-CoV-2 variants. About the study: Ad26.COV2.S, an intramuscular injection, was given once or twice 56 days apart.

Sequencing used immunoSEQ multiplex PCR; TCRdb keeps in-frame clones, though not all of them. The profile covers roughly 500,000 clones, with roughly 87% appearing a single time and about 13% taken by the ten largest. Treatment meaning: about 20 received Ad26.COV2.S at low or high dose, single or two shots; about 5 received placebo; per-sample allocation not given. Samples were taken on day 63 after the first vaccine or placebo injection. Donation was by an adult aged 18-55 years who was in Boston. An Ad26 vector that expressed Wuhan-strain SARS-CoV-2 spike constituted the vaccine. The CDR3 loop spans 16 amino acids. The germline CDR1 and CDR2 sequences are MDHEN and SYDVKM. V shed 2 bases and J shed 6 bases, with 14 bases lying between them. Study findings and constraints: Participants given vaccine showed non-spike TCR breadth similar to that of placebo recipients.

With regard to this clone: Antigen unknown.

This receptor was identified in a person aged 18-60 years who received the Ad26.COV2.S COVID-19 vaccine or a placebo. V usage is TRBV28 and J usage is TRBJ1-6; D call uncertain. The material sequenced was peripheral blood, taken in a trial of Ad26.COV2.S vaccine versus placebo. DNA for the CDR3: TGTGCCAGCAGTTTACCAGCCTGGGAGACTAATTCACCCCTCCACTTT. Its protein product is CASSLPAWETNSPLHF.